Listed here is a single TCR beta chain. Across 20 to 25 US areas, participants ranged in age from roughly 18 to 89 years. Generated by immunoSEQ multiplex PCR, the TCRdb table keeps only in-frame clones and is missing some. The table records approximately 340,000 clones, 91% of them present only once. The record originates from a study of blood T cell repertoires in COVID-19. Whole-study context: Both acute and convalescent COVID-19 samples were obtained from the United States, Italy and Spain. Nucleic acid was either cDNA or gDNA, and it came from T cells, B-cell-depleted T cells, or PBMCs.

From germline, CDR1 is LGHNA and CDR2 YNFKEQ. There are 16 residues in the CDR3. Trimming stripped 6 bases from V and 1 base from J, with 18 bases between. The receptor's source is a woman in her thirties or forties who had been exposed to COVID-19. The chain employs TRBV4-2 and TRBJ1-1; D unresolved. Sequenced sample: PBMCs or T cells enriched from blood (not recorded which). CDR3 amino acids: CASSRTAELSNTEAFF. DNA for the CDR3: TGTGCCAGCAGTCGAACAGCCGAACTTTCGAACACTGAAGCTTTCTTT.